This TCR beta chain stems from a study of T cell responses to AZD1222 COVID-19 vaccine. General study findings and limits: The sample set comprised mostly white British donors with more females, and clonal diversity was possibly underestimated. Repertoire samples came only from after the peak T cell response.

Regarding this clone: Its antigen is undetermined.

Data came from immunoSEQ multiplex PCR; TCRdb stores just in-frame clones and leaves some out. Of approximately 220,000 clones detected, just over 90% appear once; the ten largest clones hold around 1%. Germline V gene lookup returns CDR1 SGHAT and CDR2 FQNNGV. The CDR3 totals 15 residues. Trimming cost V 5 bases and J 2 bases; bases outside gene matches: 8. The chain combines TRBV11-2 with TRBJ2-7; TRBD1 agrees at 8 bases. The TCR comes from an adult in good health. The specimen comprised peripheral blood, sampled on day 0 of MenACWY control vaccination. CDR3 sequence (DNA): TGTGCCAGCAGCCCCGGGACAGGAAACGCCTACGAGCAGTACTTC. Translation gives CASSPGTGNAYEQYF. Looking up the rest from reference TRBV11-2 and TRBJ2-7 gives the full variable domain: EAGVAQSPRYKIIEKRQSVAFWCNPISGHATLYWYQQILGQGPKLLIQFQNNGVVDDSQLPKDRFSAERLKGVDSTLKIQPAKLEDSAVYLCASSPGTGNAYEQYFGPGTRLTVT.